The clone carrying this TCR beta chain has ten or more counts. What it binds is unknown. Germline CDR1 DFQATT, CDR2 SNEGSKA (reference sequence). V was clipped by 5 bases and J by 0 bases, with 11 bases between them. CDR3 length equals 15 residues. This sample was taken from a study of T-cell reconstitution after alpha-beta-depleted transplantation in children. Study-wide results and limits: Once a year had passed after transplant, T-cell counts and diversity came mostly from newly produced T cells. TCRbeta diversity was high at day 60 in some patients (a result of surviving recipient T cells and thymic progenitors). Several hundred expanded graft clones reportedly gave rise to the alpha-beta T cells present about two months after transplant.

This sample's TCRbeta library carried unique molecular identifier barcodes. One entry per CDR3 protein, called by TCRdb with MiXCR from the PCR reads. The table records some 200,000 distinct CDR3 sequences, roughly a tenth of them present only once. Sequences were derived from PBMCs, sampled before TCRalphabeta/CD19-depleted stem cell transplant. The chain links TRBV20-1 to TRBJ2-6, with unresolved D. This sequence originates from a child under two years old with acute myeloid leukemia, due to receive a stem cell transplant. The CDR3 DNA follows: TGCAGTGCTCCGCCGGTTGGCTCTGGGGCCAACGTCCTGACTTTC. Amino acid sequence: CSAPPVGSGANVLTF.